This TCR beta chain was observed in a study of T cell clusters in autoimmune cytopenias. Study observations and caveats: TRB repertoire shifts in secondary cytopenia and chronic lymphocytic leukemia mostly reflected lymphoma, not autoimmunity. Active autoimmune hepatitis patients had about 3-fold fewer exclusive TRB clusters than healthy donors. The cluster-lack signature was not seen for secondary cytopenia versus chronic lymphocytic leukemia.

One tube held mixed TRB-A and TRB-B primer pools for touch-down PCR. No DNA is given; TCRdb re-called the multiplex PCR reads and lists each CDR3 protein once. In all, the sample yields fewer than 15,000 distinct CDR3 sequences. Each sample's input was about 270 ng genomic DNA, some 38,000 genome equivalents. Worth noting for this clonotype: Its antigen is undetermined.

CDR1 MNHEY and CDR2 SVGAGI come from the germline V gene. The CDR3 spans 16 residues. The sequence was collected from a human donor with an autoimmune cytopenia or autoimmune hepatitis (not recorded which). Sequencing input: peripheral blood. The V gene is TRBV6-5, the J gene TRBJ2-3; as DNA is missing, the TRBD2 call by TCRdb cannot be tested. The chain's CDR3 is CASRLAGGSSTDTQYF.